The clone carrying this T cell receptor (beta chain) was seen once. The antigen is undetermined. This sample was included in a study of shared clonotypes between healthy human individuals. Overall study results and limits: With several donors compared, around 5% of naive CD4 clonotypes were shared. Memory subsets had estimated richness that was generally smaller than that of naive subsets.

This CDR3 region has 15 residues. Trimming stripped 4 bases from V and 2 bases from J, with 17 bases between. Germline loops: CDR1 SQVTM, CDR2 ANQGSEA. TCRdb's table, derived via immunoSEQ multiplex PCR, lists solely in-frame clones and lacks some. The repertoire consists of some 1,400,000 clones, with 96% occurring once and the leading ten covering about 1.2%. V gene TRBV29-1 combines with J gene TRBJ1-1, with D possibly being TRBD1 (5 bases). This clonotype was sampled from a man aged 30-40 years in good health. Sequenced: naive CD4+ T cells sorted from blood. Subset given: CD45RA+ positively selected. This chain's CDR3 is CSVGPTRGFNTEAFF. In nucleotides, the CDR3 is TGCAGCGTTGGACCCACCCGGGGGTTCAACACTGAAGCTTTCTTT.